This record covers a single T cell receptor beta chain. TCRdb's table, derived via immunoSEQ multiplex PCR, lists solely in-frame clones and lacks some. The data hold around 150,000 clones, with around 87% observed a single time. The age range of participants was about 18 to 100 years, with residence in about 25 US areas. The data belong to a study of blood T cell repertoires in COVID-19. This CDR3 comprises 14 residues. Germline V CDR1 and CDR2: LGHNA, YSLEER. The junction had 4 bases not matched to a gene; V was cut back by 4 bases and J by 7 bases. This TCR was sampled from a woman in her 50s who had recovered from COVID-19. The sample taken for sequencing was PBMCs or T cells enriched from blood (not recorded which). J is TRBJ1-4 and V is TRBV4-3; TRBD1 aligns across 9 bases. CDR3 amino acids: CASSPTGGSEKLFF. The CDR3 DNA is TGCGCCAGCAGCCCGACAGGGGGTAGTGAAAAACTGTTTTTT.